Shown below are 6 T cell receptor beta chains from a single sample sequenced in a study of CD8+ T cells in alopecia areata. Treatment described: oral pan-JAK inhibitor, 5-10 mg twice daily. After isolation, RNA underwent reverse transcription to generate cDNA as the sequencing template. Sequencing was performed with immunoSEQ multiplex PCR; in TCRdb, only in-frame clones are kept and a portion is missing. The sample carries about 180,000 clones, approximately 52% recorded once. The specimen was CD4+ T cells sorted from blood, collected at roughly week 55, from a patient treated with tofacitinib. All receptors derive from a human donor with alopecia areata.

The chain combines TRBV29-1 with TRBJ1-2; TRBD1 agrees at 8 bases. Trimming removed 4 bases from V and 2 bases from J; junction bases left unmatched: 3. This CDR3 has 13 residues. CDR1 and CDR2 (germline): SQVTM, ANQGSEA. The CDR3 DNA is TGCAGCGTTGGGGCAGGGGGCAACTATGGCTACACCTTC. Translating gives CSVGAGGNYGYTF.

This chain connects TRBV29-1 to TRBJ1-4; tentative D call: TRBD1 (6 bases). The CDR3 runs 14 residues. The germline gives CDR1 SQVTM, CDR2 ANQGSEA. V was shortened by 3 bases and J by 8 bases, with 16 bases between the two germline ends. CDR3 coding DNA: TGCAGCGTTGAGTTCGGGGGGGCTCGAGAAAAACTGTTTTTT. Translation gives CSVEFGGAREKLFF.

The rearrangement uses TRBV25-1 and TRBJ1-1; D might be TRBD1 (5 bases). Trimming cost V 8 bases and J 3 bases, with 13 bases left between them. From germline, CDR1 is MGHDK and CDR2 SYGVNS. The CDR3 runs 13 residues. This chain's CDR3 is CASGIRGDTEAFF. CDR3 nucleotides: TGTGCCAGCGGGATTCGGGGGGACACTGAAGCTTTCTTT.

The chain uses TRBV15 and TRBJ2-7, with D tentatively TRBD1 (5 bases). Germline V lookup: CDR1 LNHNV, CDR2 YYDKDF (reference sequence). This CDR3 region has 14 residues. V lost 5 bases and J 5 bases, leaving 16 bases between the germline ends. CDR3 coding DNA: TGTGCCACCAGCTTACTCAGGGTTAGCAACGAGCAGTACTTC. Translating gives CATSLLRVSNEQYF.

This clone was counted a single time. V and J are TRBV27 and TRBJ1-2; the D is unclear. Trimming removed 3 bases at V and 3 bases at J, with 11 bases between. The CDR3 has 14 residues. Germline V gives CDR1 MNHEY, CDR2 SMNVEV (reference sequence). Here the CDR3 reads CASSFSPKDYGYTF. CDR3 nucleotide sequence: TGTGCCAGCAGTTTCTCCCCCAAGGACTATGGCTACACCTTC.

This clone came up once. The V and J genes are TRBV7-2 and TRBJ1-2; D possibly corresponds to TRBD1 (5 bases). The ends were cut back, 1 base at V and 4 bases at J, with 10 bases in the middle. This CDR3 spans 14 amino acids. Germline assignment: CDR1 SGHTA and CDR2 FQGNSA. The CDR3 loop reads CASSLVGEGYGYTF. CDR3 DNA: TGTGCCAGCAGCTTAGTGGGGGAAGGCTATGGCTACACCTTC.